These T cell receptor beta chains were read from a single sample in a study of T cells in Graves' hyperthyroidism and ophthalmopathy. From the multiplex PCR reads, TCRdb called clonotypes with MiXCR, one entry per CDR3 protein. The data show 360,000 or so distinct CDR3 sequences, 15% to 20% seen once. The sequenced sample consisted of blood. These receptors were obtained from a middle-aged woman with Graves' ophthalmopathy. The CDR3 runs from the conserved cysteine through the conserved F or W. Fields, in order: clone size, D gene, J gene, V gene, CDR3 DNA, CDR3 protein. D genes are given only for firm matches. The listing skips clone size in some rows; elsewhere it reads once, few, many or a size class.

. | . | TRBJ2-5 | TRBV7-8 | TGTGCCAGCAGCCCCACGGGGGTTTTGGAGACCCAGTACTTC | CASSPTGVLETQYF
many | TRBD1 | TRBJ2-7 | TRBV12-3/TRBV12-4 | TGTGCCAGCAGTTTTCAACTCCCCGGGACAGGGACCTACGAGCAGTACTTC | CASSFQLPGTGTYEQYF
once | . | TRBJ2-6 | TRBV6-2/TRBV6-3 | TGTTCCAGCACCGAGACAGGTTCGTCCCCCTCTGGGGCCAACGTCCTGACTTTC | CSSTETGSSPSGANVLTF
few | . | TRBJ1-5 | TRBV12-3/TRBV12-4 | TGTGCCAGCAGTTTGTCTGACGGGGATCAGCCCCAGCATTTT | CASSLSDGDQPQHF
many | . | TRBJ2-4 | TRBV19 | TGTGCCAGTAGCAACGAGGCAGGTGGAACACTAGCCAAAAACATTCAGTACTTC | CASSNEAGGTLAKNIQYF
. | . | TRBJ2-2 | TRBV19 | TGTGCCAGTAGGAGAGACCGCGCGAACACCGGGGAGCTGTTTTTT | CASRRDRANTGELFF
. | TRBD1 | TRBJ1-2 | TRBV2 | TGTGCCAGCAGTATCGAGGCGAGACAGGGGGCAAGTGGCTACACCTTC | CASSIEARQGASGYTF
many | . | TRBJ1-5 | TRBV12-3/TRBV12-4 | TGTGCCAGCAGCCTCAGGAGTGGGGGGGATCAGCCCCAGCATTTT | CASSLRSGGDQPQHF
many | . | TRBJ1-2 | TRBV12-5 | TGTGCTAGTGGTTTGGGGGGTCTTATCGGCTACACCTTC | CASGLGGLIGYTF
many | . | TRBJ2-4 | TRBV6-5 | TGTGCCAGCAGTTACGGACCGCTGGCCAAAAACATTCAGTACTTC | CASSYGPLAKNIQYF
many | . | TRBJ1-5 | TRBV2 | TGTGCCAGCAGCCTCGGGGGGGCCAATCAGCCCCAGCATTTT | CASSLGGANQPQHF
many | . | TRBJ2-7 | TRBV11-2 | TGTGCCAGCAGCTTATTGGTGCAGGGCGAGCAGTACTTC | CASSLLVQGEQYF
many | TRBD2 | TRBJ2-4 | TRBV28 | TGTGCCAGCAACGGCGGGAGGGCCACCAAAAACATTCAGTACTTC | CASNGGRATKNIQYF